This entry describes one TCR beta chain. The antigen is unknown. Enrollment shut out patients with autoimmune disease history or systemic immunosuppression. The repertoire was sequenced with immunoSEQ multiplex PCR; TCRdb's copy has only in-frame clones and lacks some. The data show approximately 70,000 clones, around 93% seen once. This sample is drawn from a study of OX40 agonist ivuxolimab in advanced cancers. Notes on the study in general: Average numbers of expanded clones were greater in CD8+ T cells than in CD4+.

The CDR3 spans 17 residues. The germline V gene has CDR1 GTSNPN and CDR2 SVGIG (reference sequence). V was pared by 5 bases and J by 9 bases, with 15 bases of the junction left unmatched. The clonotype was recovered from an adult with an advanced solid tumor such as melanoma, head and neck, liver or kidney cancer. Sample: CD4+ or CD8+ T cells sorted from blood, taken in a trial of the OX40 agonist ivuxolimab. This chain links TRBV30 with TRBJ2-1; 14 nucleotides match TRBD2. Written as DNA, the CDR3 is TGTGCCTGGCACCCCCGGACTAGCGGGGGGCTACTGTCTGAGCAGTTCTTC. Its protein is CAWHPRTSGGLLSEQFF.